This TCR beta chain comes out of a study of blood T cells in healthy people across ages. Unmatched junction bases numbered 12, after V lost 3 bases and J lost 6 bases. There are 15 residues in the CDR3. Per the germline V gene, CDR1 is DFQATT and CDR2 is SNEGSKA (reference sequence). Comments on this clonotype: A much more abundant neighbour one base away suggests this may be a read error.

Samples had at least 6.5 million PBMCs isolated from them. Alongside a J-beta primer mix, a sample-barcoded 5' primer served in a second PCR lasting roughly 7 to 11 cycles. MiXCR, run by TCRdb on the 5' RACE reads, gives a single entry per CDR3 protein. Of roughly 1,700,000 distinct CDR3 sequences listed, about 30% are singletons. The TCR originated in a woman in her 30s in good health. The sample taken for sequencing was blood. The chain recombines TRBV20-1 with TRBJ1-2, with TRBD1 matching 8 bases. The DNA for the CDR3 is TGCAGTGCTAGGGTCGGCGGGACAGGAGAGGATGGCTACACCTTC. Translation gives CSARVGGTGEDGYTF.